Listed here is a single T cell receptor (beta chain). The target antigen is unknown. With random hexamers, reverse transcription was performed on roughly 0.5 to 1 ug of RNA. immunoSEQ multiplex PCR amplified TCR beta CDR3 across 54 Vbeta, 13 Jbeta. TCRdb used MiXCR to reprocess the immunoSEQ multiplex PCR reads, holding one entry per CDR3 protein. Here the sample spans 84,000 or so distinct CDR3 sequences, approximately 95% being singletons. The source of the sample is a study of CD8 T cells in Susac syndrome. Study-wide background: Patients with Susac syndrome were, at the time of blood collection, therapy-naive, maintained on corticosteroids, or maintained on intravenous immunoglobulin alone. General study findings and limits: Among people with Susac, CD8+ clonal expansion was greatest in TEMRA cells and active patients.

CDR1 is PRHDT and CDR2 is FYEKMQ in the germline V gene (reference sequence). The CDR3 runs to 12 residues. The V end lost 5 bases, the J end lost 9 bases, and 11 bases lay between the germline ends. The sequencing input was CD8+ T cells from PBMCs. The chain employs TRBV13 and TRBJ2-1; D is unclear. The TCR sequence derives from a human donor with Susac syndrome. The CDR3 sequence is CASSPRLPEQFF. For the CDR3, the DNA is TGTGCCAGCAGCCCTCGTCTTCCTGAGCAGTTCTTC. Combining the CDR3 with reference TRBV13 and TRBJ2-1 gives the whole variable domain AAGVIQSPRHLIKEKRETATLKCYPIPRHDTVYWYQQGPGQDPQFLISFYEKMQSDKGSIPDRFSAQQFSDYHSELNMSSLELGDSALYFCASSPRLPEQFFGPGTRLTVL.